This is a list of T cell receptor beta chains from one sample in a study of shared clonotypes between healthy human individuals. The method was immunoSEQ multiplex PCR; TCRdb's version includes in-frame clones alone and lacks a portion of them. The sample consists of about 2 million clones, about 95% of them appearing once. Material for sequencing was naive CD8+ T cells sorted from blood. These receptors originate from a man aged 18 to 29 in good health. CDR3s include the opening cysteine and the closing phenylalanine or tryptophan. D genes are given only for firm matches. The size field is filled for only some rows; it gives once, few, many or a size class.

clone size: NA
D gene: NA
V gene: TRBV30
CDR3 length: 12
J gene: TRBJ2-5
CDR3 DNA: TGTGCCTGGAGTTGGGACCAAGAGACCCAGTACTTC
CDR3 protein: CAWSWDQETQYF

clone size: once
D gene: TRBD1
V gene: TRBV30
CDR3 length: 14
J gene: TRBJ1-4
CDR3 DNA: TGTGCCTGGAATTACCACAGGGGAGGTGAAAAACTGTTTTTT
CDR3 protein: CAWNYHRGGEKLFF

clone size: NA
D gene: NA
V gene: TRBV28
CDR3 length: 14
J gene: TRBJ1-1
CDR3 DNA: TGTGCCAGCAGCCAAAACCGGGGTGGCACTGAAGCTTTCTTT
CDR3 protein: CASSQNRGGTEAFF

clone size: NA
D gene: NA
V gene: TRBV12-5
CDR3 length: 15
J gene: TRBJ2-7
CDR3 DNA: TGTGCTAGTGGTTTGGTACTATCCCCCTCCTACGAGCAGTACTTC
CDR3 protein: CASGLVLSPSYEQYF

clone size: NA
D gene: TRBD2
V gene: TRBV5-5
CDR3 length: 20
J gene: TRBJ2-1
CDR3 DNA: TGTGCCAGCAGCCCTTACTCCCTGACTCGGACTAGCGCCAACTACAATGAGCAGTTCTTC
CDR3 protein: CASSPYSLTRTSANYNEQFF

clone size: NA
D gene: NA
V gene: TRBV6-6
CDR3 length: 15
J gene: TRBJ2-1
CDR3 DNA: TGTGCCAGCAGTTACAGCCCTGACGCGGGCAATGAGCAGTTCTTC
CDR3 protein: CASSYSPDAGNEQFF

clone size: NA
D gene: TRBD1
V gene: TRBV27
CDR3 length: 16
J gene: TRBJ2-3
CDR3 DNA: TGTGCCAGCAGTTTAAAGGGGACAGGGATCACAGATACGCAGTATTTT
CDR3 protein: CASSLKGTGITDTQYF

clone size: NA
D gene: NA
V gene: TRBV29-1
CDR3 length: 13
J gene: TRBJ2-2
CDR3 DNA: TGCAGCGTTGAATCGACGTACGCCGGGGAGCTGTTTTTT
CDR3 protein: CSVESTYAGELFF

clone size: NA
D gene: NA
V gene: TRBV6-6
CDR3 length: 14
J gene: TRBJ1-5
CDR3 DNA: TGTGCCAGCAGTACGACAGGCCCCAATCAGCCCCAGCATTTT
CDR3 protein: CASSTTGPNQPQHF

clone size: once
D gene: TRBD2
V gene: TRBV5-6
CDR3 length: 19
J gene: TRBJ2-7
CDR3 DNA: TGTGCCAGCAGCCCCCGAGGATCGGTTAGCGGGAGGTCCGATTACGAGCAGTACTTC
CDR3 protein: CASSPRGSVSGRSDYEQYF

clone size: once
D gene: NA
V gene: TRBV11-2
CDR3 length: 13
J gene: TRBJ2-7
CDR3 DNA: TGTGCCAGCAGCTTAATTGGCTCCTACGAGCAGTACTTC
CDR3 protein: CASSLIGSYEQYF

clone size: NA
D gene: TRBD2
V gene: TRBV7-8
CDR3 length: 16
J gene: TRBJ2-1
CDR3 DNA: TGTGCCAGCAGCTGGGGACTAGCGGGAGGGCCCGGTGAGCAGTTCTTC
CDR3 protein: CASSWGLAGGPGEQFF

clone size: NA
D gene: NA
V gene: TRBV5-1
CDR3 length: 11
J gene: TRBJ1-1
CDR3 DNA: TGCGCCAGCAGTATGGACACTGAAGCTTTCTTT
CDR3 protein: CASSMDTEAFF

clone size: NA
D gene: NA
V gene: TRBV27
CDR3 length: 15
J gene: TRBJ1-3
CDR3 DNA: TGTGCCGGTGAGTTTCTCACTTGCTCTGGAAACACCATATATTTT
CDR3 protein: CAGEFLTCSGNTIYF

clone size: NA
D gene: NA
V gene: TRBV9
CDR3 length: 14
J gene: TRBJ1-4
CDR3 DNA: TGTGCCAGCAGCGTAGCTGGGTCCTACGAAAAACTGTTTTTT
CDR3 protein: CASSVAGSYEKLFF

clone size: NA
D gene: NA
V gene: TRBV5-6
CDR3 length: 14
J gene: TRBJ1-2
CDR3 DNA: TGTGCCAGCAGCTTGGGAGCGGCGGCGGATGGCTACACCTTC
CDR3 protein: CASSLGAAADGYTF

clone size: once
D gene: NA
V gene: TRBV19
CDR3 length: 15
J gene: TRBJ2-4
CDR3 DNA: TGTGCCAGTCGTACAGGGCTGGGGGCCAAAAACATTCAGTACTTC
CDR3 protein: CASRTGLGAKNIQYF

clone size: NA
D gene: NA
V gene: TRBV4-1
CDR3 length: 15
J gene: TRBJ1-5
CDR3 DNA: TGCGCCAGCAGCCAAGAGGGAGGGGCGGGACAGCCCCAGCATTTT
CDR3 protein: CASSQEGGAGQPQHF

clone size: few
D gene: NA
V gene: TRBV5-4
CDR3 length: 11
J gene: TRBJ2-1
CDR3 DNA: TGTGCCAGCAGCTACTTCAATGAGCAGTTCTTC
CDR3 protein: CASSYFNEQFF

clone size: NA
D gene: NA
V gene: TRBV7-2
CDR3 length: 14
J gene: TRBJ2-7
CDR3 DNA: TGTGCCAGCGCTCCCCGGGAGTCTTTTCCGGGGCAGTACTTC
CDR3 protein: CASAPRESFPGQYF

clone size: NA
D gene: NA
V gene: TRBV28
CDR3 length: 13
J gene: TRBJ1-2
CDR3 DNA: TGTGCCAGCAGTGCCCAGGACAGCTATGGCTACACCTTC
CDR3 protein: CASSAQDSYGYTF

clone size: NA
D gene: NA
V gene: TRBV7-6
CDR3 length: 17
J gene: TRBJ1-4
CDR3 DNA: TGTGCCAGCACCCAAAATGAGGGGGGGGCAACTAATGAAAAACTGTTTTTT
CDR3 protein: CASTQNEGGATNEKLFF

clone size: NA
D gene: TRBD1
V gene: TRBV5-1
CDR3 length: 17
J gene: TRBJ1-4
CDR3 DNA: TGCGCCAGCAGCTTGACCGGGACAGGGTCAACTAATGAAAAACTGTTTTTT
CDR3 protein: CASSLTGTGSTNEKLFF

clone size: NA
D gene: TRBD1
V gene: TRBV6-6
CDR3 length: 15
J gene: TRBJ2-5
CDR3 DNA: TGTGCCAGCAGTTACGCGCCAGGGGGCCAAGAGACCCAGTACTTC
CDR3 protein: CASSYAPGGQETQYF

clone size: NA
D gene: TRBD2
V gene: TRBV6-5
CDR3 length: 14
J gene: TRBJ2-5
CDR3 DNA: TGTGCCAGCAGTTACGCGGGAGGTGGAGAGACCCAGTACTTC
CDR3 protein: CASSYAGGGETQYF

clone size: NA
D gene: NA
V gene: TRBV10-3
CDR3 length: 15
J gene: TRBJ2-2
CDR3 DNA: TGTGCCATCAGTGAAGAGGGAGCGAACACCGGGGAGCTGTTTTTT
CDR3 protein: CAISEEGANTGELFF

clone size: NA
D gene: TRBD2
V gene: TRBV5-6
CDR3 length: 17
J gene: TRBJ2-3
CDR3 DNA: TGTGCCAGCAGCTTGGGGGCTAGCGGGAGTTGGTCAGATACGCAGTATTTT
CDR3 protein: CASSLGASGSWSDTQYF

clone size: NA
D gene: TRBD1
V gene: TRBV28
CDR3 length: 12
J gene: TRBJ2-7
CDR3 DNA: TGTGCCAGCAGTTGGGACAGGGGCGAGCAGTACTTC
CDR3 protein: CASSWDRGEQYF

clone size: NA
D gene: NA
V gene: TRBV4-1
CDR3 length: 13
J gene: TRBJ2-5
CDR3 DNA: TGCGCCAGCAGCCAGCTGATGGGGGAGACCCAGTACTTC
CDR3 protein: CASSQLMGETQYF

clone size: NA
D gene: TRBD2
V gene: TRBV4-3
CDR3 length: 14
J gene: TRBJ2-7
CDR3 DNA: TGCGCCAGCAGCCCTGGACTAGGATCCTACGAGCAGTACTTC
CDR3 protein: CASSPGLGSYEQYF

clone size: NA
D gene: NA
V gene: TRBV10-1
CDR3 length: 15
J gene: TRBJ2-1
CDR3 DNA: TGCGCCAGCAGTGAGTCGGGGGCGGGAGCGGGTGAGCAGTTCTTC
CDR3 protein: CASSESGAGAGEQFF

clone size: few
D gene: TRBD2
V gene: TRBV10-3
CDR3 length: 15
J gene: TRBJ2-3
CDR3 DNA: TGTGCCATCAGTGGCGGGACTAGCGGGACAGATACGCAGTATTTT
CDR3 protein: CAISGGTSGTDTQYF

clone size: NA
D gene: NA
V gene: TRBV6-1
CDR3 length: 15
J gene: TRBJ2-7
CDR3 DNA: TGTGCCAGCAGTGAACCAGGGGAACACCTCTACGAGCAGTACTTC
CDR3 protein: CASSEPGEHLYEQYF

clone size: NA
D gene: NA
V gene: TRBV7-8
CDR3 length: 14
J gene: TRBJ2-7
CDR3 DNA: TGTGCCAGCAGCTTAGAGACAGGCACCTACGAGCAGTACTTC
CDR3 protein: CASSLETGTYEQYF

clone size: NA
D gene: NA
V gene: TRBV6-1
CDR3 length: 12
J gene: TRBJ2-7
CDR3 DNA: TGTGCCAGCAGAGCGTTAACCTACGAGCAGTACTTC
CDR3 protein: CASRALTYEQYF

clone size: NA
D gene: TRBD2
V gene: TRBV9
CDR3 length: 16
J gene: TRBJ2-1
CDR3 DNA: TGTGCCAGCAGCGCCCCCGGGACTAGCGATCCCAATGAGCAGTTCTTC
CDR3 protein: CASSAPGTSDPNEQFF

clone size: NA
D gene: TRBD1
V gene: TRBV6-5
CDR3 length: 14
J gene: TRBJ2-7
CDR3 DNA: TGTGCCAGCAGTTACGGACAGGTGGGCTACGAGCAGTACTTC
CDR3 protein: CASSYGQVGYEQYF

clone size: NA
D gene: NA
V gene: TRBV10-1
CDR3 length: 12
J gene: TRBJ2-4
CDR3 DNA: TGCGCCCTGACAGGGGAGGGAAACATTCAGTACTTC
CDR3 protein: CALTGEGNIQYF

clone size: NA
D gene: NA
V gene: TRBV6-6
CDR3 length: 15
J gene: TRBJ2-1
CDR3 DNA: TGTGCCAGCAGTTACTCCGGCCCGACTAACAATGAGCAGTTCTTC
CDR3 protein: CASSYSGPTNNEQFF

clone size: NA
D gene: TRBD1
V gene: TRBV13
CDR3 length: 15
J gene: TRBJ2-3
CDR3 DNA: TGTGCCAGCAGCCCGGGACAGCCATCCACAGATACGCAGTATTTT
CDR3 protein: CASSPGQPSTDTQYF

clone size: NA
D gene: NA
V gene: TRBV11-2
CDR3 length: 12
J gene: TRBJ1-2
CDR3 DNA: TGTGCCAGCAGCTTAGATCGGCGCCCCGCCACCTTC
CDR3 protein: CASSLDRRPATF

clone size: NA
D gene: NA
V gene: TRBV11-3
CDR3 length: 13
J gene: TRBJ1-1
CDR3 DNA: TGTGCCAGCAGCTTAGCACCGGGCGCTGAAGCTTTCTTT
CDR3 protein: CASSLAPGAEAFF

clone size: NA
D gene: NA
V gene: TRBV7-2
CDR3 length: 13
J gene: TRBJ2-2
CDR3 DNA: TGTGCCAGCAGCTTAGGGAAAGTCGGGGAGCTGTTTTTT
CDR3 protein: CASSLGKVGELFF

clone size: NA
D gene: NA
V gene: TRBV7-2
CDR3 length: 17
J gene: TRBJ1-1
CDR3 DNA: TGTGCCAGCAGCTTAGCCCCTTGGGCGGAGATGAACACTGAAGCTTTCTTT
CDR3 protein: CASSLAPWAEMNTEAFF

clone size: NA
D gene: TRBD2
V gene: TRBV10-3
CDR3 length: 15
J gene: TRBJ2-3
CDR3 DNA: TGTGCCACAACCGTTGGCGGGGGGTTTATAGATACGCAGTATTTT
CDR3 protein: CATTVGGGFIDTQYF

clone size: NA
D gene: NA
V gene: TRBV6-1
CDR3 length: 14
J gene: TRBJ1-1
CDR3 DNA: TGTGCCAGCAGTGAGGGCAGACCCTCAACTGAAGCTTTCTTT
CDR3 protein: CASSEGRPSTEAFF

clone size: NA
D gene: NA
V gene: TRBV7-9
CDR3 length: 15
J gene: TRBJ2-2
CDR3 DNA: TGTGCCAGCAGCTTAGACCCCGAACGCGCCGGGGAGCTGTTTTTT
CDR3 protein: CASSLDPERAGELFF

clone size: NA
D gene: NA
V gene: TRBV9
CDR3 length: 14
J gene: TRBJ2-5
CDR3 DNA: TGTGCCAGCAGCGCCGGACATGATCTAGAGACCCAGTACTTC
CDR3 protein: CASSAGHDLETQYF

clone size: NA
D gene: TRBD1
V gene: TRBV7-8
CDR3 length: 16
J gene: TRBJ2-4
CDR3 DNA: TGTGCCAGCAGCTCCCAGGGGGCCGTAGCCAAAAACATTCAGTACTTC
CDR3 protein: CASSSQGAVAKNIQYF

clone size: NA
D gene: NA
V gene: TRBV7-3
CDR3 length: 16
J gene: TRBJ2-1
CDR3 DNA: TGTGCCAGCAGCTTAAATCGTGTGGGGGTCTACAATGAGCAGTTCTTC
CDR3 protein: CASSLNRVGVYNEQFF

clone size: NA
D gene: TRBD2
V gene: TRBV7-9
CDR3 length: 17
J gene: TRBJ2-3
CDR3 DNA: TGTGCCAGCAGCTCAGCCGGGACTAGCGTCGGGATAGATACGCAGTATTTT
CDR3 protein: CASSSAGTSVGIDTQYF

clone size: NA
D gene: NA
V gene: TRBV28
CDR3 length: 14
J gene: TRBJ2-7
CDR3 DNA: TGTGCCAGCAGCCCAGTCTGGGGCTCCTACGAGCAGTACTTC
CDR3 protein: CASSPVWGSYEQYF

clone size: NA
D gene: NA
V gene: TRBV5-6
CDR3 length: 12
J gene: TRBJ1-1
CDR3 DNA: TGTGCCAGCAGCTTGGGCGGGAGAGAAGCTTTCTTT
CDR3 protein: CASSLGGREAFF

clone size: NA
D gene: NA
V gene: TRBV27
CDR3 length: 12
J gene: TRBJ2-3
CDR3 DNA: TGTGCCAGCAGTTTGGGTTACGATACGCAGTATTTT
CDR3 protein: CASSLGYDTQYF